A single sample gave rise to the 24 T cell receptor beta chains below, sequenced in a study of radiotherapy plus CTLA-4 blockade in lung cancer. Profiling relied on immunoSEQ multiplex PCR, and the TCRdb table lists in-frame clones only, not all of them. The sample yields tens of thousands of clones, approximately 76% seen once. This material consisted of peripheral blood, taken from a patient treated with radiotherapy plus ipilimumab. The receptors were sampled from a human donor with non-small cell lung cancer who had a complete response to radiotherapy plus ipilimumab.

V is TRBV28 and J is TRBJ1-1; D is possibly TRBD1 (5 bases). Per the germline V gene, CDR1 is MDHEN and CDR2 is SYDVKM. The CDR3 is 12 amino acids. V lost 4 bases to trimming and J lost 4 bases, with 7 bases between them. In nucleotides, the CDR3 is TGTGCCAGCAGTTGGGGGGTCACTGAAGCTTTCTTT. Translation gives CASSWGVTEAFF.

CDR3 bases: TGTGCCAGCAGCCGGCACAGGGTTGAGCAGTACTTC. The encoded protein is CASSRHRVEQYF. The genes are TRBV21-1 and TRBJ2-7; TRBD1, the table's D call, lacks a check against the DNA. TRBV21-1 is a known pseudogene. The CDR3 runs 12 residues.

This sequence joins TRBV5-1 and TRBJ2-1, with 7 bases identical to TRBD2. The CDR3 is made up of 16 amino acids. Germline V gene lookup returns CDR1 SGHRS and CDR2 YFSETQ. Germline trimming cut 6 bases from V and 0 bases from J; bases unmatched to any gene: 9. CDR3 amino acids: CASNTGGFSSYNEQFF. The CDR3, as DNA: TGCGCCAGCAACACGGGGGGTTTTTCCTCCTACAATGAGCAGTTCTTC.

The chain couples TRBV19 to TRBJ2-2, with 9 bases aligning to TRBD1. There are 14 residues in the CDR3. Germline loops: CDR1 LNHDA, CDR2 SQIVND (reference sequence). Trimming removed 5 bases from V and 6 bases from J; junction bases left unmatched: 4. The CDR3 spells CASSQDRGPGELFF. The CDR3, as DNA: TGTGCCAGTAGTCAGGACAGGGGCCCCGGGGAGCTGTTTTTT.

Comments on this clone: The sample contains more than one DNA sequence encoding this CDR3. J is TRBJ2-7 and V is TRBV28; no firm D call. In germline, CDR1 is MDHEN, CDR2 SYDVKM. The CDR3 contains 11 residues. Trimming took off 4 bases at V and 4 bases at J, with 5 bases between the two ends. CDR3 region: CASSSPYEQYF. The CDR3 DNA sequence: TGTGCCAGCAGTTCCCCGTACGAGCAGTACTTC.

The rearrangement joins TRBV6-5 to TRBJ1-2; 7 nucleotides align to TRBD1. CDR1 is MNHEY, CDR2 SVGAGI, per germline. Trimming cost V 6 bases and J 4 bases; bases outside gene matches: 8. This CDR3 contains 14 residues. CDR3 region: CASSRTTGPYGYTF. DNA of the CDR3: TGTGCCAGCAGCCGCACGACAGGGCCCTATGGCTACACCTTC.

This rearrangement joins TRBV5-5 to TRBJ2-7, with TRBD1 matching over 7 bases. J gave up 2 bases and V 5 bases, and 10 bases lay outside the gene matches. Germline V gene sequence: CDR1 SGHKS, CDR2 YYEKEE (reference sequence). CDR3 length equals 15 residues. CDR3 in amino acids: CASSFLRDRTYEQYF. The DNA for the CDR3 is TGTGCCAGCAGTTTCCTGAGGGACAGAACCTACGAGCAGTACTTC. Filled out from reference TRBV5-5 and TRBJ2-7, the complete variable domain reads DAGVTQSPTHLIKTRGQQVTLRCSPISGHKSVSWYQQVLGQGPQFIFQYYEKEERGRGNFPDRFSARQFPNYSSELNVNALLLGDSALYLCASSFLRDRTYEQYFGPGTRLTVT.

This sequence joins TRBV19 and TRBJ2-1; 9 bases line up with TRBD2. The germline V gene has CDR1 LNHDA and CDR2 SQIVND (reference sequence). This CDR3 region has 16 residues. The V and J ends lost 1 base and 4 bases, in that order; junction bases with no gene match: 5. The CDR3 DNA sequence: TGTGCCAGTAGTATAGTAAGCGGGAGGTTATACAATGAGCAGTTCTTC. Its protein is CASSIVSGRLYNEQFF.

This rearrangement joins TRBV29-1 to TRBJ2-3, with 8 bases identical to TRBD2. Germline CDR1 and CDR2: SQVTM and ANQGSEA. This CDR3 spans 12 amino acids. CDR3: CGGGGNTDTQYF. Here the CDR3 DNA reads TGCGGCGGCGGGGGGAATACAGATACGCAGTATTTT.

The chain employs TRBV10-1 and TRBJ2-5, with 12 bases aligning to TRBD1. Germline lookup yields CDR1 WNHNN and CDR2 SYGVQD (reference sequence). CDR3 length equals 15 residues. The V segment lost 3 bases and the J segment 11 bases; nucleotides outside the gene matches: 10. The CDR3 here is CASSDAGQGAAEQYF. The CDR3 DNA reads TGCGCCAGCAGTGACGCGGGACAGGGGGCTGCGGAGCAGTACTTC.

This clone was counted a single time. V and J are TRBV5-1 and TRBJ2-1; D possibly corresponds to TRBD2 (6 bases). The length of the CDR3 is 13 residues. V dropped 1 base and J dropped 9 bases, with 11 bases sitting between them. Germline CDR1 is SGHRS and CDR2 is YFSETQ. CDR3 DNA sequence: TGCGCCAGCAGCTTGATCGCCGGGGGTGAGCAGTTCTTC. Its protein is CASSLIAGGEQFF.

The V call is TRBV5-5, the J call TRBJ2-3; TRBD2 matches 9 bases. Germline loops: CDR1 SGHKS, CDR2 YYEKEE (reference sequence). This CDR3 has 16 amino acids. J was trimmed by 5 bases and V by 4 bases; bases with no gene match: 11. The CDR3 loop is CASSRPELAGRDTQYF. The CDR3 nucleotides read TGTGCCAGCAGCCGTCCTGAGCTAGCGGGGAGAGATACGCAGTATTTT.

In this sample, this clone turned up a few times. This sequence joins TRBV5-1 and TRBJ2-6; D call uncertain. Trimming left V 3 bases short and J 4 bases short, with 8 bases between. The CDR3 consists of 14 residues. The germline gives CDR1 SGHRS, CDR2 YFSETQ. CDR3 nucleotides: TGCGCCAGCAGCTCCCAGGCCGGGGCCAACGTCCTGACTTTC. Translation gives CASSSQAGANVLTF.

The chain couples TRBV9 to TRBJ2-4; D might be TRBD2 (6 bases). CDR3 size: 14 residues. Germline CDR1 is SGDLS and CDR2 is YYNGEE. The V and J ends lost 3 bases and 5 bases respectively, with 12 bases between them. CDR3 bases: TGTGCCAGCAGCGGGCGGGGTGGCCAAAACATTCAGTACTTC. This gives the protein CASSGRGGQNIQYF.

The rearrangement uses TRBV10-2 and TRBJ1-2, with 8 positions matching TRBD1. With V trimmed by 3 bases and J by 7 bases, 4 bases remained unmatched. Germline V gives CDR1 WSHSY, CDR2 SAAADI. The CDR3 runs 13 residues. CDR3 protein: CASSETGGSGYTF. The CDR3 DNA follows: TGCGCCAGCAGTGAAACAGGGGGTAGTGGCTACACCTTC.

The V gene is TRBV29-1, the J gene TRBJ2-7, with 8 bases aligning to TRBD2. V was clipped by 4 bases and J by 0 bases; unmatched bases: 8. The CDR3 is 15 amino acids. In germline, CDR1 is SQVTM, CDR2 ANQGSEA. Here the CDR3 reads CSVGLVAGGSYEQYF. The CDR3, as DNA: TGCAGCGTTGGGTTGGTCGCGGGGGGCTCCTACGAGCAGTACTTC.

V and J are TRBV5-4 and TRBJ2-1; D perhaps matches TRBD2 (6 bases). The CDR3 covers 15 residues. Trimming removed 4 bases at V and 10 bases at J, with 21 bases between. Germline CDR1 and CDR2: SGHNT and YYREEE (reference sequence). CDR3: CASSPPGSGGDEQFF. CDR3 bases: TGTGCCAGCAGCCCACCTGGGTCCGGGGGAGACGAGCAGTTCTTC.

The rearrangement joins TRBV7-8 to TRBJ1-2; no clear D. The CDR3 runs 14 residues. The V end lost 1 base, the J end lost 2 bases, and 8 bases lay between the germline ends. Germline CDR1 is SGHVS and CDR2 is FQNEAQ. The DNA of the CDR3 is TGTGCCAGCAGCTTAGATGGGAGAAACTATGGCTACACCTTC. It codes for CASSLDGRNYGYTF.

This rearrangement joins TRBV2 to TRBJ2-4; tentatively, D is TRBD1 (5 bases). Germline assignment: CDR1 SNHLY and CDR2 FYNNEI. This CDR3 is 19 amino acids long. Trimming pared 5 bases from V and 0 bases from J, leaving 23 bases between. The CDR3 spells CASSLTAWGFELAKNIQYF. The DNA of the CDR3 is TGTGCCAGCAGTCTTACAGCGTGGGGCTTTGAACTAGCCAAAAACATTCAGTACTTC.

The V and J genes are TRBV7-8 and TRBJ1-5; no clear D. V lost 1 base, J lost 3 bases, and 10 bases lay in between. From germline, CDR1 is SGHVS and CDR2 FQNEAQ. This CDR3 has 15 residues. The CDR3: CASSLVAGLNQPQHF. DNA for the CDR3: TGTGCCAGCAGCTTAGTTGCGGGCCTCAATCAGCCCCAGCATTTT.

V is TRBV4-3 and J is TRBJ2-6; D not certain. Deletions cut 4 bases from V and 0 bases from J, with 4 bases between. Germline assignment: CDR1 LGHNA and CDR2 YSLEER. This CDR3 comprises 14 residues. CDR3 nucleotides: TGCGCCAGCAGCCCTATCTCTGGGGCCAACGTCCTGACTTTC. Its protein is CASSPISGANVLTF.

The chain joins TRBV13 to TRBJ1-3, with TRBD1 as a possible D gene (6 bases). Trimming removed 3 bases from V and 0 bases from J, with 21 bases in between. The germline V gene has CDR1 PRHDT and CDR2 FYEKMQ (reference sequence). The CDR3 spans 19 residues. DNA of the CDR3: TGTGCCAGCAGCTTTACACCTTACCCGACAGGCTACTCTGGAAACACCATATATTTT. Translated: CASSFTPYPTGYSGNTIYF.

The J gene is TRBJ2-7, the V gene TRBV4-1, with 10 bases lining up with TRBD1. In germline, CDR1 is MGHRA, CDR2 YSYEKL. Trimming took 3 bases from V and 5 from J; bases not matched to a gene: 19. This CDR3 has 19 residues. CDR3 sequence reads: CASSHTPGQGIVPPHEQYF. Here the CDR3 DNA reads TGCGCCAGCAGCCACACCCCGGGACAGGGGATAGTACCCCCCCACGAGCAGTACTTC.

The V call is TRBV4-3, the J call TRBJ2-7; 11 bases are shared with TRBD2. Germline assignment: CDR1 LGHNA and CDR2 YSLEER. Germline trimming cut 0 bases from V and 4 bases from J; bases unmatched to any gene: 5. This CDR3 has 16 residues. The CDR3 DNA follows: TGCGCCAGCAGCCAAGAACCTAGCGGGGGGCCTTACGAGCAGTACTTC. Translated: CASSQEPSGGPYEQYF.